This is a list of T cell receptor beta chains from one sample in a study of blood T cell repertoires in COVID-19. Assay used: immunoSEQ multiplex PCR; TCRdb lists only in-frame clones, some missing. The sample yields 120,000 or so clones, approximately 70% seen once. The material sequenced was peripheral blood. These receptors came from a human donor with acute or convalescent COVID-19. The donor label of this sample is uncertain. CDR3s include the opening cysteine and the closing phenylalanine or tryptophan. Each record gives: CDR3 DNA, CDR3 protein, V gene, clone size, J gene, CDR3 length, D gene. D genes are given only for firm matches. Expanded clones get a size class; other rows say once, few or many, or leave the size out.

CDR3 DNA: TGTGCCAGCAGTGAAGCGGACAGGGCCCACGAGCAGTACTTC; CDR3 protein: CASSEADRAHEQYF; V gene: TRBV2; clone size: NA; J gene: TRBJ2-7; CDR3 length: 14; D gene: TRBD1
CDR3 DNA: TGTGCCAGCAGCGCTACGAACACCGGGGAGCTGTTTTTT; CDR3 protein: CASSATNTGELFF; V gene: TRBV9; clone size: NA; J gene: TRBJ2-2; CDR3 length: 13; D gene: NA
CDR3 DNA: TGTGCCAGCAAAGGACAGTTAAACGCTGAAGCTTTCTTT; CDR3 protein: CASKGQLNAEAFF; V gene: TRBV6-5; clone size: NA; J gene: TRBJ1-1; CDR3 length: 13; D gene: NA
CDR3 DNA: TGTGCCAGCAGCTTAGCAGAGGGCGGTGTCTATGGCTACACCTTC; CDR3 protein: CASSLAEGGVYGYTF; V gene: TRBV7-9; clone size: few; J gene: TRBJ1-2; CDR3 length: 15; D gene: NA
CDR3 DNA: TGTGCCAGCAGCCAAGAACCTAGCAGCACGAGATGGAATGAGCAGTTCTTC; CDR3 protein: CASSQEPSSTRWNEQFF; V gene: TRBV4-2; clone size: NA; J gene: TRBJ2-1; CDR3 length: 17; D gene: NA
CDR3 DNA: TGTGCCAGCAGAGACGCGGACAGGGGTGAAACGGGTACGCAGTATTTT; CDR3 protein: CASRDADRGETGTQYF; V gene: TRBV25-1; clone size: NA; J gene: TRBJ2-3; CDR3 length: 16; D gene: TRBD1
CDR3 DNA: TGTGCCACCACCGGGGGACAGGGGGCTTCAGATGGCTACACCTTC; CDR3 protein: CATTGGQGASDGYTF; V gene: TRBV2; clone size: many; J gene: TRBJ1-2; CDR3 length: 15; D gene: TRBD1
CDR3 DNA: TGTGCCAGCAGTCGACAGGGGGGCGCCTCCTATGACGAGCAGTACTTC; CDR3 protein: CASSRQGGASYDEQYF; V gene: TRBV2; clone size: few; J gene: TRBJ2-7; CDR3 length: 16; D gene: TRBD1
CDR3 DNA: TGCGCCAGCAGCCAAGGGGACACCCAAGAGACCCAGTACTTC; CDR3 protein: CASSQGDTQETQYF; V gene: TRBV4-1; clone size: NA; J gene: TRBJ2-5; CDR3 length: 14; D gene: NA
CDR3 DNA: TGCGCCAGCACCTTTAACGCCGGGGGGGTTAATTCACCCCTCCACTTT; CDR3 protein: CASTFNAGGVNSPLHF; V gene: TRBV5-1; clone size: few; J gene: TRBJ1-6; CDR3 length: 16; D gene: NA
CDR3 DNA: TGTGCCAGCTCACCTGGGACAGATTACCAGAATTATGGGGCCAACGTCCTGACTTTC; CDR3 protein: CASSPGTDYQNYGANVLTF; V gene: TRBV18; clone size: NA; J gene: TRBJ2-6; CDR3 length: 19; D gene: TRBD1
CDR3 DNA: TGTGCCAGCAGGGGGCGACAGGGGGTCTATGGCTACACCTTC; CDR3 protein: CASRGRQGVYGYTF; V gene: TRBV6-5; clone size: NA; J gene: TRBJ1-2; CDR3 length: 14; D gene: TRBD1
CDR3 DNA: TGCGCCAGCAGCCAAGGCCCCCGGCGGTCTAGCGGGGAGGAGACCCAGTACTTC; CDR3 protein: CASSQGPRRSSGEETQYF; V gene: TRBV4-1; clone size: NA; J gene: TRBJ2-5; CDR3 length: 18; D gene: TRBD2
CDR3 DNA: TGCGCCAGCAGCCCGGACAGGGGCCCCTACGAGCAGTACTTC; CDR3 protein: CASSPDRGPYEQYF; V gene: TRBV5-1; clone size: once; J gene: TRBJ2-7; CDR3 length: 14; D gene: TRBD1
CDR3 DNA: TGTGCCACCAGTGGGATTAGACTAGCGGGGGCGAATGAGCAGTTCTTC; CDR3 protein: CATSGIRLAGANEQFF; V gene: TRBV24-1; clone size: NA; J gene: TRBJ2-1; CDR3 length: 16; D gene: TRBD2
CDR3 DNA: TGTGCCAGCTCGCCCACCGGCCCTAGCGGGGCGTACACAGATACGCAGTATTTT; CDR3 protein: CASSPTGPSGAYTDTQYF; V gene: TRBV18; clone size: NA; J gene: TRBJ2-3; CDR3 length: 18; D gene: TRBD2
CDR3 DNA: TGCAGCGTTGAGAGCGGGGGGGCCTCCCGGGAGCTGTTTTTT; CDR3 protein: CSVESGGASRELFF; V gene: TRBV29-1; clone size: NA; J gene: TRBJ2-2; CDR3 length: 14; D gene: TRBD2
CDR3 DNA: TGTGCCAGCAGCCAAGAGGGCGTTTGGGATACGCAGTATTTT; CDR3 protein: CASSQEGVWDTQYF; V gene: TRBV4-2; clone size: few; J gene: TRBJ2-3; CDR3 length: 14; D gene: NA
CDR3 DNA: TGCAGTGCCAGTCGGACAGTTGAAGCTTTCTTT; CDR3 protein: CSASRTVEAFF; V gene: TRBV20-1; clone size: NA; J gene: TRBJ1-1; CDR3 length: 11; D gene: NA
CDR3 DNA: TGTGCCAGTAGTTGGCGGCAGCGGGACACTGAAGCTTTCTTT; CDR3 protein: CASSWRQRDTEAFF; V gene: TRBV19; clone size: few; J gene: TRBJ1-1; CDR3 length: 14; D gene: NA
CDR3 DNA: TGCGCCAGCAGCCAAGCGTTTACAGGGGTTACAGATACGCAGTATTTT; CDR3 protein: CASSQAFTGVTDTQYF; V gene: TRBV4-1; clone size: NA; J gene: TRBJ2-3; CDR3 length: 16; D gene: TRBD1
CDR3 DNA: TGTGCCAGCAGTGAAAATGAGAGGAATTCACCCCTCCACTTT; CDR3 protein: CASSENERNSPLHF; V gene: TRBV6-1; clone size: NA; J gene: TRBJ1-6; CDR3 length: 14; D gene: NA
CDR3 DNA: TGTGCCAGCACCCTAGGGGGCAGGTCCTCCGAGCAGTACTTC; CDR3 protein: CASTLGGRSSEQYF; V gene: TRBV3-1/TRBV3-2; clone size: NA; J gene: TRBJ2-7; CDR3 length: 14; D gene: TRBD1
CDR3 DNA: TGTGCCAGCAGCCATCCGGGGAACGGGGAGCTGTTTTTT; CDR3 protein: CASSHPGNGELFF; V gene: TRBV14; clone size: NA; J gene: TRBJ2-2; CDR3 length: 13; D gene: NA
CDR3 DNA: TGTGCCAGCAGCCACGGGACAGGGGGTACTAGCACAGATACGCAGTATTTT; CDR3 protein: CASSHGTGGTSTDTQYF; V gene: TRBV7-9; clone size: NA; J gene: TRBJ2-3; CDR3 length: 17; D gene: TRBD1
CDR3 DNA: TGCGCCAGCAGCCAAGGTTCAGGATACTATGGCTACACCTTC; CDR3 protein: CASSQGSGYYGYTF; V gene: TRBV4-1; clone size: few; J gene: TRBJ1-2; CDR3 length: 14; D gene: NA
CDR3 DNA: TGCGCCAGCAGCTTGGGCAGCTCTGGAAACACCATATATTTT; CDR3 protein: CASSLGSSGNTIYF; V gene: TRBV5-1; clone size: NA; J gene: TRBJ1-3; CDR3 length: 14; D gene: NA
CDR3 DNA: TGTGCCAGTAGTATCGGGACAGCCGGCTATGGCTACACCTTC; CDR3 protein: CASSIGTAGYGYTF; V gene: TRBV19; clone size: few; J gene: TRBJ1-2; CDR3 length: 14; D gene: TRBD1
CDR3 DNA: TGTGCCAGCAGCTTAGGCCCGCCACAGGGGGCTTACAATCAGCCCCAGCATTTT; CDR3 protein: CASSLGPPQGAYNQPQHF; V gene: TRBV7-8; clone size: NA; J gene: TRBJ1-5; CDR3 length: 18; D gene: TRBD1
CDR3 DNA: TGTGCCAGCAGTTTCGGGGAGGACAATGAGCAGTTCTTC; CDR3 protein: CASSFGEDNEQFF; V gene: TRBV12-3/TRBV12-4; clone size: NA; J gene: TRBJ2-1; CDR3 length: 13; D gene: NA
CDR3 DNA: TGTGCCAGCAGTGAAATCGGCGGCACTAATTCACCCCTCCACTTT; CDR3 protein: CASSEIGGTNSPLHF; V gene: TRBV6-1; clone size: few; J gene: TRBJ1-6; CDR3 length: 15; D gene: NA
CDR3 DNA: TGTGCCAGCAGCCAAAGGACAGGGCACTATGGCTACACCTTC; CDR3 protein: CASSQRTGHYGYTF; V gene: TRBV5-6; clone size: NA; J gene: TRBJ1-2; CDR3 length: 14; D gene: TRBD1
CDR3 DNA: TGCGCCAGCAGGAAACAGGCGGGGAATTCACCCCTCCACTTT; CDR3 protein: CASRKQAGNSPLHF; V gene: TRBV4-1; clone size: NA; J gene: TRBJ1-6; CDR3 length: 14; D gene: NA
CDR3 DNA: TGTGCCAGCAGCATCAGGGGCCGGGAGACCCAGTACTTC; CDR3 protein: CASSIRGRETQYF; V gene: TRBV5-6; clone size: NA; J gene: TRBJ2-5; CDR3 length: 13; D gene: NA
CDR3 DNA: TGTGCCAGCAGCCCCCTAGCGCGGAGCACAGATACGCAGTATTTT; CDR3 protein: CASSPLARSTDTQYF; V gene: TRBV3-1/TRBV3-2; clone size: NA; J gene: TRBJ2-3; CDR3 length: 15; D gene: NA
CDR3 DNA: TGTGCCAGCTCGTCCGGGACAGGGGGCGATTCCGAAAAACTGTTTTTT; CDR3 protein: CASSSGTGGDSEKLFF; V gene: TRBV18; clone size: few; J gene: TRBJ1-4; CDR3 length: 16; D gene: TRBD1
CDR3 DNA: TGTGCCAGCTCCCCAACAGCCGCCAGGGGGTATGGCTACACCTTC; CDR3 protein: CASSPTAARGYGYTF; V gene: TRBV18; clone size: NA; J gene: TRBJ1-2; CDR3 length: 15; D gene: TRBD1
CDR3 DNA: TGTGCCAGCAGTGGACAGGGGGCTGGCACTGAAGCTTTCTTT; CDR3 protein: CASSGQGAGTEAFF; V gene: TRBV2; clone size: NA; J gene: TRBJ1-1; CDR3 length: 14; D gene: TRBD1
CDR3 DNA: TGTGCCAGCAGCGTGGGCAGGGCGAACACTGAAGCTTTCTTT; CDR3 protein: CASSVGRANTEAFF; V gene: TRBV3-1/TRBV3-2; clone size: NA; J gene: TRBJ1-1; CDR3 length: 14; D gene: NA
CDR3 DNA: TGTGCCAGCAGCCAAGGGCTAGCGGGGGGCTCAGGCACAGATACGCAGTATTTT; CDR3 protein: CASSQGLAGGSGTDTQYF; V gene: TRBV3-1/TRBV3-2; clone size: once; J gene: TRBJ2-3; CDR3 length: 18; D gene: TRBD2
CDR3 DNA: TGTGCCAGCAGCCCTTCAGGAGGGCAGGACTATGGCTACACCTTC; CDR3 protein: CASSPSGGQDYGYTF; V gene: TRBV9; clone size: NA; J gene: TRBJ1-2; CDR3 length: 15; D gene: NA
CDR3 DNA: TGTGCCAGCAGCTTAGTTGGCGGGGGGGTCATCAATGAGCAGTTCTTC; CDR3 protein: CASSLVGGGVINEQFF; V gene: TRBV7-6; clone size: NA; J gene: TRBJ2-1; CDR3 length: 16; D gene: TRBD2
CDR3 DNA: TGTGCCAGCAGCTTAGCGTCCGGGGTTGACGAGCAGTACTTC; CDR3 protein: CASSLASGVDEQYF; V gene: TRBV7-6; clone size: few; J gene: TRBJ2-7; CDR3 length: 14; D gene: NA
CDR3 DNA: TGTGCCAGCAGCTCTATACGCACAGGGTCGCACTATGGCTACACCTTC; CDR3 protein: CASSSIRTGSHYGYTF; V gene: TRBV3-1/TRBV3-2; clone size: NA; J gene: TRBJ1-2; CDR3 length: 16; D gene: NA
CDR3 DNA: TGTGCCAGCAGCTTGGGACTAGCGAGCGATACGCAGTATTTT; CDR3 protein: CASSLGLASDTQYF; V gene: TRBV11-2; clone size: NA; J gene: TRBJ2-3; CDR3 length: 14; D gene: TRBD2
CDR3 DNA: NA; CDR3 protein: CASSMSLCLQGRRETQYF; V gene: TRBV19; clone size: once; J gene: TRBJ2-5; CDR3 length: 18; D gene: NA
CDR3 DNA: TGTGCCAGCAGCTTATTGTTGGCGGGGGAAGCTTTCTTT; CDR3 protein: CASSLLLAGEAFF; V gene: TRBV11-2; clone size: NA; J gene: TRBJ1-1; CDR3 length: 13; D gene: NA
CDR3 DNA: TGTGCCAGCAGCTTAGACCTCAGCAATGAGCAGTTCTTC; CDR3 protein: CASSLDLSNEQFF; V gene: TRBV7-2; clone size: NA; J gene: TRBJ2-1; CDR3 length: 13; D gene: NA
CDR3 DNA: TGTGCCAGCTCACCCGGGACAGGGAGGAATCAGCCCCAGCATTTT; CDR3 protein: CASSPGTGRNQPQHF; V gene: TRBV18; clone size: NA; J gene: TRBJ1-5; CDR3 length: 15; D gene: TRBD1
CDR3 DNA: TGCGCCAGCAGCTTGGGAGGGACTAGCGGGGAGATCCAGTACTTC; CDR3 protein: CASSLGGTSGEIQYF; V gene: TRBV5-1; clone size: NA; J gene: TRBJ2-5; CDR3 length: 15; D gene: TRBD2
CDR3 DNA: TGTGCCAGCAGTTCCGCGGGGACAGGGGTGGGTGAGCAGTACTTC; CDR3 protein: CASSSAGTGVGEQYF; V gene: TRBV28; clone size: NA; J gene: TRBJ2-7; CDR3 length: 15; D gene: TRBD1
CDR3 DNA: TGTGCCAGCACTTCGGCGGGGGAGTCCGGGGAGCTGTTTTTT; CDR3 protein: CASTSAGESGELFF; V gene: TRBV11-3; clone size: NA; J gene: TRBJ2-2; CDR3 length: 14; D gene: TRBD2
CDR3 DNA: TGCGCCAGCAGGGGGGACAGATACAATCAGCCCCAGCATTTT; CDR3 protein: CASRGDRYNQPQHF; V gene: TRBV10-1; clone size: NA; J gene: TRBJ1-5; CDR3 length: 14; D gene: TRBD1
CDR3 DNA: TGTGCCAGCTCATCTTTCGATGAGCAGTTCTTC; CDR3 protein: CASSSFDEQFF; V gene: TRBV18; clone size: few; J gene: TRBJ2-1; CDR3 length: 11; D gene: NA
CDR3 DNA: TGTGCCTGGAGTGTAGGGGTGACAGGGAATAATTCACCCCTCCACTTT; CDR3 protein: CAWSVGVTGNNSPLHF; V gene: TRBV30; clone size: NA; J gene: TRBJ1-6; CDR3 length: 16; D gene: TRBD1
CDR3 DNA: TGCGCCAGCAGGGACCAGGGGAACACTGAAGCTTTCTTT; CDR3 protein: CASRDQGNTEAFF; V gene: TRBV5-1; clone size: NA; J gene: TRBJ1-1; CDR3 length: 13; D gene: NA
CDR3 DNA: TGTGCCTGGAGTGGATTAGCGGGGGCGAACACCGGGGAGCTGTTTTTT; CDR3 protein: CAWSGLAGANTGELFF; V gene: TRBV30; clone size: once; J gene: TRBJ2-2; CDR3 length: 16; D gene: TRBD2